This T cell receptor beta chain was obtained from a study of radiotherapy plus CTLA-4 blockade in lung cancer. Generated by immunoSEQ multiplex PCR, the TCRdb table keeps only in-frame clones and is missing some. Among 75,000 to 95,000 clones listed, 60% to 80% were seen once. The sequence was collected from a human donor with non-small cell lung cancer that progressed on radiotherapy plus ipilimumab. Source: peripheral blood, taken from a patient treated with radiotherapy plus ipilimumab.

CDR3 nucleotides: TGTGCCAGTAGTCGGGGATATGGCAATCAGCCCCAGCATTTT. This translates into CASSRGYGNQPQHF. The V and J genes are TRBV19 and TRBJ1-5; D unresolved. V was pared by 5 bases and J by 2 bases, with 10 bases between. This CDR3 contains 14 residues. The germline gives CDR1 LNHDA, CDR2 SQIVND (reference sequence).